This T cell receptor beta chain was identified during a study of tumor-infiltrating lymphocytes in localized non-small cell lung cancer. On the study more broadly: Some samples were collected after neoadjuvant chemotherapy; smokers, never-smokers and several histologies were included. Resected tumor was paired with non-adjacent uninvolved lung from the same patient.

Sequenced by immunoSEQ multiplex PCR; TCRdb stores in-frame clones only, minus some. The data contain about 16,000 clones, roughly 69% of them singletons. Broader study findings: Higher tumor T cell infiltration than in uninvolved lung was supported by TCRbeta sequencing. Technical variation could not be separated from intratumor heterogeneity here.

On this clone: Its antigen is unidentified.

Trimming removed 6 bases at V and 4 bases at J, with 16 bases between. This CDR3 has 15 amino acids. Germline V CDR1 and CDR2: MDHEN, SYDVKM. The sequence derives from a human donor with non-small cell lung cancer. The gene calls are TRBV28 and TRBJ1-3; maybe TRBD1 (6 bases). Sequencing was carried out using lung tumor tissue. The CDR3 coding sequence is TGTGCCAGCAGGTCAGGGGCAATTAAAGGAAACACCATATATTTT. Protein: CASRSGAIKGNTIYF. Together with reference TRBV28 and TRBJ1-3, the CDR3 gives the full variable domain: DVKVTQSSRYLVKRTGEKVFLECVQDMDHENMFWYRQDPGLGLRLIYFSYDVKMKEKGDIPEGYSVSREKKERFSLILESASTNQTSMYLCASRSGAIKGNTIYFGEGSWLTVV.